This T cell receptor beta chain was retrieved from a study of blood T cells in healthy people across ages. Deletions cut 7 bases from V and 3 bases from J, with 13 bases between. The CDR3 spans 13 residues. The germline V gene encodes CDR1 SGHRS and CDR2 YFSETQ. Alongside a J-beta primer mix, a sample-barcoded 5' primer served in a second PCR lasting roughly 6 to 11 cycles. TCRdb re-called the 5' RACE reads through MiXCR, storing one row per CDR3 protein. In the table there are 1.5 million to 1.8 million distinct CDR3 sequences, under 55% of which are singletons. In this sample, this clonotype turned up a few times.

The material sequenced was blood. This TCR derives from a woman aged 18-30 years in good health. The chain has TRBV5-1 and TRBJ1-2; D is uncertain. The CDR3 sequence is CASRPTVDYGYTF. As DNA, the CDR3 is TGCGCCAGCCGACCAACAGTGGACTATGGCTACACCTTC.